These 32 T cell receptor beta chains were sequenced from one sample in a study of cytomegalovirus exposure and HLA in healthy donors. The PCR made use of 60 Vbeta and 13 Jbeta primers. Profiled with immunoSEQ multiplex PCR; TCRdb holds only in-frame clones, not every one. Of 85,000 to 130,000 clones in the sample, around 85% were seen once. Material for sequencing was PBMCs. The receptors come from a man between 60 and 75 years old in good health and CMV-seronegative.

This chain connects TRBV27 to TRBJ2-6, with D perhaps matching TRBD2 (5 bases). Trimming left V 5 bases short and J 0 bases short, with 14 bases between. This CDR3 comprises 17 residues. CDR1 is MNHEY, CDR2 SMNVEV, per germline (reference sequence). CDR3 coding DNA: TGTGCCAGCAGTGCTATCGGGGTCCCCTCTGGGGCCAACGTCCTGACTTTC. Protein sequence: CASSAIGVPSGANVLTF.

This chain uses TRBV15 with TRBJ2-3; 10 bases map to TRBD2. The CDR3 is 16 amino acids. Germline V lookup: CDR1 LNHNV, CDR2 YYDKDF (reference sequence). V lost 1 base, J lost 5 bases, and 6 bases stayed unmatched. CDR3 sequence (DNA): TGTGCCACCAGCAGAGCTCAGCGGGGGGGTGTAGATACGCAGTATTTT. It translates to CATSRAQRGGVDTQYF.

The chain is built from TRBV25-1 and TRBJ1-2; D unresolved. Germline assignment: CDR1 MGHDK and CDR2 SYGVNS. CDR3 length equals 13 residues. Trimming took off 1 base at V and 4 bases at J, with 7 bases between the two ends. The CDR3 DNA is TGTGCCAGCAGTGAATCCTCCAGCTATGGCTACACCTTC. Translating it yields CASSESSSYGYTF.

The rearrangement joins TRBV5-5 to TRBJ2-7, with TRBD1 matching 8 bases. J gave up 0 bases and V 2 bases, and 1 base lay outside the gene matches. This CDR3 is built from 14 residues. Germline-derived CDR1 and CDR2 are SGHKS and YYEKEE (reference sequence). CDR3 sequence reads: CASSFQGASYEQYF. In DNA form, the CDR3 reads TGTGCCAGCAGCTTTCAGGGGGCCTCCTACGAGCAGTACTTC.

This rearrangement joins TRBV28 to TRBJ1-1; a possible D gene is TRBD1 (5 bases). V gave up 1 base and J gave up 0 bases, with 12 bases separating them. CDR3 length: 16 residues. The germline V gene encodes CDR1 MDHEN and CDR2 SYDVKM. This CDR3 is CASSLSPGNVNTEAFF. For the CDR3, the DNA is TGTGCCAGCAGTTTATCGCCAGGGAACGTGAACACTGAAGCTTTCTTT.

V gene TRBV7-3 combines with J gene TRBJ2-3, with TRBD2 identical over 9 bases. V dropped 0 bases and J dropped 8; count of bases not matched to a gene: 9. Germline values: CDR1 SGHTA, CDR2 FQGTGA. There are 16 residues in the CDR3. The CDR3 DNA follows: TGTGCCAGCAGCTTAACATCTTCGCGGGGGGGCGTTACGCAGTATTTT. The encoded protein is CASSLTSSRGGVTQYF.

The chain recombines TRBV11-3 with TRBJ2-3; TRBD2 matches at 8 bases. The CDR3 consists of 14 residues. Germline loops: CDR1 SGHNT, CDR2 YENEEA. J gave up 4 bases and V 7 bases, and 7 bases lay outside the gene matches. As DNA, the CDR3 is TGTGCCAGCAAAAAAGGGCGGGGGGCAGATACGCAGTATTTT. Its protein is CASKKGRGADTQYF.

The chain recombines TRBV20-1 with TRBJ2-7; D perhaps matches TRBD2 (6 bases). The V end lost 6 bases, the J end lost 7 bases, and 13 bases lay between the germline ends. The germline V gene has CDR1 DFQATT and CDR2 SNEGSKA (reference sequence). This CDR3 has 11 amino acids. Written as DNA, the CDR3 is TGCAGTGCCCTGAGGGAGGAGGAGCAGTACTTC. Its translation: CSALREEEQYF.

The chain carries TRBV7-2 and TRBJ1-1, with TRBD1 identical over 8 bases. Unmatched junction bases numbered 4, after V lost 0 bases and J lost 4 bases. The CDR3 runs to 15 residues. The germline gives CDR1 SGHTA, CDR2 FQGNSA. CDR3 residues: CASSLAPGGFTEAFF. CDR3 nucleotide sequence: TGTGCCAGCAGCTTAGCGCCAGGGGGCTTCACTGAAGCTTTCTTT.

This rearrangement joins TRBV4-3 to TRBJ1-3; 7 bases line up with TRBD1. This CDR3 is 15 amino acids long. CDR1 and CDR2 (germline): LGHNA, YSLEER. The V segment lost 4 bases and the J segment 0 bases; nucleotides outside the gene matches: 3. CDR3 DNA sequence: TGCGCCAGCAGCCCTGGGACAGCCTCTGGAAACACCATATATTTT. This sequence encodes CASSPGTASGNTIYF.

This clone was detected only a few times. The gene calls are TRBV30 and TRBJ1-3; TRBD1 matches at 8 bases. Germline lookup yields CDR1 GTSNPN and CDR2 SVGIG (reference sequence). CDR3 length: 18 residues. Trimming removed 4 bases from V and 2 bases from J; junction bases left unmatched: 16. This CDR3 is CAWIPLDLQGVTGNTIYF. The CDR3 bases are TGTGCCTGGATTCCGCTGGACTTACAGGGGGTAACTGGAAACACCATATATTTT.

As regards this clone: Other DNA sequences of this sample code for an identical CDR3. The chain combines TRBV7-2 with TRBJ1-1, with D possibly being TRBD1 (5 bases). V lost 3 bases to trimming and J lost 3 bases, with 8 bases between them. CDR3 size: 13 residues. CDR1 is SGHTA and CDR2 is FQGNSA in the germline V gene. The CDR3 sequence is CASSFSQDTEAFF. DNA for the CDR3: TGTGCCAGCAGCTTTTCACAGGACACTGAAGCTTTCTTT.

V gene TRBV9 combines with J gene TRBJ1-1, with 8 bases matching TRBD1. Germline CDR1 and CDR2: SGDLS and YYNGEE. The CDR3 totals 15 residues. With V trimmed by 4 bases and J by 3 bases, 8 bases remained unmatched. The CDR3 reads CASSTHTGGYTEAFF. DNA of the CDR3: TGTGCCAGCAGCACGCATACAGGGGGATACACTGAAGCTTTCTTT.

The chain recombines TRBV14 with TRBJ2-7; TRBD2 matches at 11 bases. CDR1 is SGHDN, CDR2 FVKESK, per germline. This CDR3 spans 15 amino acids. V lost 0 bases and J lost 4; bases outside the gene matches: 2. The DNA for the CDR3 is TGTGCCAGCAGCCAAGACCTAGCGGGGGGTTACGAGCAGTACTTC. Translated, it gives CASSQDLAGGYEQYF.

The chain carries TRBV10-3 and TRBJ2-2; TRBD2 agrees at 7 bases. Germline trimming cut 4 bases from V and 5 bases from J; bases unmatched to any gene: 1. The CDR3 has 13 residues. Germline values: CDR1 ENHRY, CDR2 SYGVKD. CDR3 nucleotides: TGTGCCATCAGTGGGGAGGGGACCGGGGAGCTGTTTTTT. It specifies CAISGEGTGELFF.

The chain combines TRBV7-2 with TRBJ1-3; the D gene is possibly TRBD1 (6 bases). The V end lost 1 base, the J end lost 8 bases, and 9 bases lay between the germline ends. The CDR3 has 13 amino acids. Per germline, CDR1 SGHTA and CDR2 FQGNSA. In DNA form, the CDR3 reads TGTGCCAGCAGCTTAGGAGGGGGGGACACCATATATTTT. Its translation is CASSLGGGDTIYF.

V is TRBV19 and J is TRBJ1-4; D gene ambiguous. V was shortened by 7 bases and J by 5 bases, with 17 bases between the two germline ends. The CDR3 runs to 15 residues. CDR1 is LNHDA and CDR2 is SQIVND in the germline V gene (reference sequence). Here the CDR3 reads CASTPLGSGNEKLFF. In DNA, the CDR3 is TGTGCCAGTACCCCCCTGGGGAGCGGAAATGAAAAACTGTTTTTT.

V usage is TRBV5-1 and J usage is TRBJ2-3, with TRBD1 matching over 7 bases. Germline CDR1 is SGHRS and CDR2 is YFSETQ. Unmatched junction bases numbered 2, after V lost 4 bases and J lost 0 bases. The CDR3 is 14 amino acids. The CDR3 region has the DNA TGCGCCAGCAGCCCGGGACAGAGCACAGATACGCAGTATTTT. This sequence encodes CASSPGQSTDTQYF.

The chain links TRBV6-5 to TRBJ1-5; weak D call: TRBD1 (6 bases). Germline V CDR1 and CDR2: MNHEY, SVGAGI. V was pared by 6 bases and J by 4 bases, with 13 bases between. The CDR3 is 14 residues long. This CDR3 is CASRNQQGNQPQHF. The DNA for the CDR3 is TGTGCCAGCAGGAATCAACAGGGTAATCAGCCCCAGCATTTT.

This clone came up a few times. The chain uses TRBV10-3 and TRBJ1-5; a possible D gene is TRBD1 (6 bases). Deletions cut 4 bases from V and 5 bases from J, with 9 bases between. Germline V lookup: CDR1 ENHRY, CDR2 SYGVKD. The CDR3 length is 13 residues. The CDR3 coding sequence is TGTGCCATCAGTGGAGGGGGGGATCAGCCCCAGCATTTT. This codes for CAISGGGDQPQHF.

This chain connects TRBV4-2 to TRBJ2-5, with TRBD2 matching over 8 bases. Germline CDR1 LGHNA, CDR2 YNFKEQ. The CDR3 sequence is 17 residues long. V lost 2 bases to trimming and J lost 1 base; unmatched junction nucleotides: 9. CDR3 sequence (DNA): TGTGCCAGCAGCCAATTTCCGCGGGGGGCCACCCAAGAGACCCAGTACTTC. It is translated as CASSQFPRGATQETQYF.

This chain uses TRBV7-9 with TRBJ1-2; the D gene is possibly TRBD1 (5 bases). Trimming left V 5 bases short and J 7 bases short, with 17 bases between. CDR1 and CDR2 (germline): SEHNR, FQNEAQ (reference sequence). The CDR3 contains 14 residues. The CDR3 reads CASSLGARETGYTF. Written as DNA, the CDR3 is TGTGCCAGCAGCCTTGGGGCCAGGGAAACTGGCTACACCTTC.

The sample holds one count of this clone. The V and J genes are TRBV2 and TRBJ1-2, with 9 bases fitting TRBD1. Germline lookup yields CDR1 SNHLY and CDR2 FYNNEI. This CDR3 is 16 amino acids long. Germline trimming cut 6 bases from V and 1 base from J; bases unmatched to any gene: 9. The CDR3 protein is CASRGGQGLINYGYTF. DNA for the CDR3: TGTGCCAGCAGGGGGGGACAGGGACTCATTAACTATGGCTACACCTTC.

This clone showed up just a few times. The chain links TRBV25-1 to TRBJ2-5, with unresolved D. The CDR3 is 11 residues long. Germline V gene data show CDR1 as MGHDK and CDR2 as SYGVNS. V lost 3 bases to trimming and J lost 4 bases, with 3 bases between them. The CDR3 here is CASSDRETQYF. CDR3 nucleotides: TGTGCCAGCAGTGATCGAGAGACCCAGTACTTC.

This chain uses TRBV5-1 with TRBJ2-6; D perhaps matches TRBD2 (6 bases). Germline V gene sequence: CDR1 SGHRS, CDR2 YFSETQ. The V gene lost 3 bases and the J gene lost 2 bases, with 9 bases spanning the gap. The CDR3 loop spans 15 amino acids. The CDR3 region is CASSSVAAGANVLTF. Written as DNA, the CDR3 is TGCGCCAGCAGCTCGGTAGCGGCTGGGGCCAACGTCCTGACTTTC.

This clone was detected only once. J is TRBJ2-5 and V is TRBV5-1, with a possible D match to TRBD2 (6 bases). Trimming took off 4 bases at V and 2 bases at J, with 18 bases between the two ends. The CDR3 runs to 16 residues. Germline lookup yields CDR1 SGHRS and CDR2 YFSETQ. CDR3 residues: CASSPIPGLTQETQYF. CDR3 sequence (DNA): TGCGCCAGCAGCCCTATTCCGGGACTCACTCAAGAGACCCAGTACTTC.

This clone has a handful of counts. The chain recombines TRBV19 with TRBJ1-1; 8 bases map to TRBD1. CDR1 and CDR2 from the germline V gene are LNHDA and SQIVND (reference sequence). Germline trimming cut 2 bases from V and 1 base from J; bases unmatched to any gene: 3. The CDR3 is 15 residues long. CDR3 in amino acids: CASSIPGGTNTEAFF. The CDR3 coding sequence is TGTGCCAGTAGTATACCAGGGGGCACGAACACTGAAGCTTTCTTT.

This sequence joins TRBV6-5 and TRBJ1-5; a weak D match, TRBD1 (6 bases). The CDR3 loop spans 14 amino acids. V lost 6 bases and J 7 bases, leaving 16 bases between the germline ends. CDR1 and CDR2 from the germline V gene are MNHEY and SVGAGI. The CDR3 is CASSPGTTGQPQHF. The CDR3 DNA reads TGTGCCAGCAGCCCCGGGACAACGGGCCAGCCCCAGCATTTT.

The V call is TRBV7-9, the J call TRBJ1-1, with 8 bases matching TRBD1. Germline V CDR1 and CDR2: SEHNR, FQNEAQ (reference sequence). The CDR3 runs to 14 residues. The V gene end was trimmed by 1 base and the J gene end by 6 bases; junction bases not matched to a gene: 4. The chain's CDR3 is CASSLGTGNSEAFF. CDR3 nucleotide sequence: TGTGCCAGCAGCTTAGGGACAGGGAATTCTGAAGCTTTCTTT.

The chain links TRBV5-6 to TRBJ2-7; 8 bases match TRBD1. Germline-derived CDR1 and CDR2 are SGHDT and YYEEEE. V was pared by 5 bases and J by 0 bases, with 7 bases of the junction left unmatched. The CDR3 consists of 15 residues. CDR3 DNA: TGTGCCAGCAGTTTCGACAGGGGAAACTCCTACGAGCAGTACTTC. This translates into CASSFDRGNSYEQYF.

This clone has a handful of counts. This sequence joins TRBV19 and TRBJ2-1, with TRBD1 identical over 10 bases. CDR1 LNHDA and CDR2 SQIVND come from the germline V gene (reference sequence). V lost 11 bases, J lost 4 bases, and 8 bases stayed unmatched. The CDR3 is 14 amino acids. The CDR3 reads CAPTTGGIYNEQFF. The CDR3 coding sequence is TGTGCCCCAACGACAGGGGGCATTTACAATGAGCAGTTCTTC.

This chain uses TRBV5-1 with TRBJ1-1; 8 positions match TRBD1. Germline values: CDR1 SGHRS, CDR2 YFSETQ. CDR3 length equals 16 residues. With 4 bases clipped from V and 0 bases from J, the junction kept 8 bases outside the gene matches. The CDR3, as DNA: TGCGCCAGCAGCCGTGAAGGACAGGGTTTGAACACTGAAGCTTTCTTT. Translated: CASSREGQGLNTEAFF.